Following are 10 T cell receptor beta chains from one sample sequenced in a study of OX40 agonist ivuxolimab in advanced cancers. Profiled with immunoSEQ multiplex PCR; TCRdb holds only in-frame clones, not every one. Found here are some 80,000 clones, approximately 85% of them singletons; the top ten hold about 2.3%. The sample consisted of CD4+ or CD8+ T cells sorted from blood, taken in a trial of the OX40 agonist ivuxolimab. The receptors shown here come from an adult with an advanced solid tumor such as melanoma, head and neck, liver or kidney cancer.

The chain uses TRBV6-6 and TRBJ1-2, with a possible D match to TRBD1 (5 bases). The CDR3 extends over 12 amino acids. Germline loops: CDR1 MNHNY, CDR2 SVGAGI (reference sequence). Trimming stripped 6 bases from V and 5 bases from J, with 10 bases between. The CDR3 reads CASRFTGYGYTF. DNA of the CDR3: TGTGCCAGCAGGTTCACAGGTTATGGCTACACCTTC.

This CDR3 reads CASSLESGQETQYF. Here the CDR3 DNA reads TGCGCCAGCAGCTTGGAGAGCGGCCAAGAGACCCAGTACTTC. This chain links TRBV5-1 with TRBJ2-5, with D tentatively TRBD2 (5 bases). The CDR3 covers 14 residues. The V and J ends lost 0 bases and 1 base respectively, with 7 bases between them. CDR1 SGHRS and CDR2 YFSETQ come from the germline V gene.

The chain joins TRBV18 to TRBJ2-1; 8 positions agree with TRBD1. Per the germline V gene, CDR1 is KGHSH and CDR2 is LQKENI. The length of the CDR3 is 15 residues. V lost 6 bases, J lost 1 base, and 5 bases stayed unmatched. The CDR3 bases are TGTGCCAGCTCCGCAGGACAGGGTTCCTACAATGAGCAGTTCTTC. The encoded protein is CASSAGQGSYNEQFF. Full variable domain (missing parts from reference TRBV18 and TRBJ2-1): NAGVMQNPRHLVRRRGQEARLRCSPMKGHSHVYWYRQLPEEGLKFMVYLQKENIIDESGMPKERFSAEFPKEGPSILRIQQVVRGDSAAYFCASSAGQGSYNEQFFGPGTRLTVL.

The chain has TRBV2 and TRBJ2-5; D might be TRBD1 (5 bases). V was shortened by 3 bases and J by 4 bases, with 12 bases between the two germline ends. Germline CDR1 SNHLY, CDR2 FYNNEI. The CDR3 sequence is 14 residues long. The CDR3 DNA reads TGTGCCAGCAGTGATGGCAGGGCCAGAGAGACCCAGTACTTC. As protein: CASSDGRARETQYF.

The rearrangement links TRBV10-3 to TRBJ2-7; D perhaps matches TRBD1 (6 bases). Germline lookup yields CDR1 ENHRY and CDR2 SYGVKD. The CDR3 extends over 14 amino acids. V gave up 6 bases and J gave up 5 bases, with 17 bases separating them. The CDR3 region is CAISPLTGINEQYF. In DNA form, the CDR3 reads TGTGCCATCAGCCCTCTAACAGGGATCAACGAGCAGTACTTC.

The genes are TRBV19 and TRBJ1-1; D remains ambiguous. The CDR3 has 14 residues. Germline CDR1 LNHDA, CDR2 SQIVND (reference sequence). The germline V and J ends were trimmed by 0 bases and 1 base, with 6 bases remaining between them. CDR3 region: CASSIEWPNTEAFF. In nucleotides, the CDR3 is TGTGCCAGTAGTATAGAGTGGCCGAACACTGAAGCTTTCTTT.

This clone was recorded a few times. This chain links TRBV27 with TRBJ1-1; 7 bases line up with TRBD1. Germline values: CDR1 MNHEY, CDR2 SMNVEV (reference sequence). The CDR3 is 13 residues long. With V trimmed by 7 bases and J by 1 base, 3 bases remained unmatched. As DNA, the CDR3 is TGTGCCAGCAACAGGGGCCCGAACACTGAAGCTTTCTTT. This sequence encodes CASNRGPNTEAFF.

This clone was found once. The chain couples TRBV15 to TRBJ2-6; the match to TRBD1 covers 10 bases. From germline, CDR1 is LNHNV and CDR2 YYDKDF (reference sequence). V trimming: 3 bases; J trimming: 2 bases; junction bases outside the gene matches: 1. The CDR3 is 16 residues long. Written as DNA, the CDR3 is TGTGCCACCAGCAGGGGGACAGGGGCTGGGGCCAACGTCCTGACTTTC. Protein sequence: CATSRGTGAGANVLTF.

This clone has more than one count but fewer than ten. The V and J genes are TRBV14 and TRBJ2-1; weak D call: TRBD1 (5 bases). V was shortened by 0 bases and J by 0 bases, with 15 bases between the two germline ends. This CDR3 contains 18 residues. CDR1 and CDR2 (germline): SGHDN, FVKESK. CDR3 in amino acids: CASSQEGQVFSSYNEQFF. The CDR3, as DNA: TGTGCCAGCAGCCAAGAAGGACAAGTCTTTAGCTCCTACAATGAGCAGTTCTTC.

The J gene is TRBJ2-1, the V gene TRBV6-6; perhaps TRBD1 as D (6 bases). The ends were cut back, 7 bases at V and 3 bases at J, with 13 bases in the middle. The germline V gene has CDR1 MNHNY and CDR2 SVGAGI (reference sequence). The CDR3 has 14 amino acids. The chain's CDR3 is CASTPGQLYNEQFF. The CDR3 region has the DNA TGTGCCAGCACCCCGGGACAACTCTACAATGAGCAGTTCTTC.